This entry lists 27 T cell receptor beta chains sequenced from one sample in a study of cytomegalovirus exposure and HLA in healthy donors. The PCR made use of 60 Vbeta and 13 Jbeta primers. Clones were read by immunoSEQ multiplex PCR, and TCRdb kept only the in-frame ones, dropping some. The table includes some 110,000 clones, over 60% detected once. The sequencing sample was made of PBMCs. The receptors were sampled from a woman between 18 and 29 years old in good health and CMV-seropositive.

This clone occurred once. The chain is built from TRBV30 and TRBJ2-1; 11 bases are shared with TRBD2. The junction had 14 bases not matched to a gene; V was cut back by 8 bases and J by 8 bases. Germline-derived CDR1 and CDR2 are GTSNPN and SVGIG (reference sequence). This CDR3 has 15 amino acids. The CDR3 nucleotides are TGTGCCATGGAAGTCGGGACTAGCGGCTCATATGAGCAGTTCTTC. Its translation: CAMEVGTSGSYEQFF.

V usage is TRBV7-3 and J usage is TRBJ2-2; the D is unclear. Germline assignment: CDR1 SGHTA and CDR2 FQGTGA. The CDR3 is 12 amino acids. V was cut by 4 bases and J by 6 bases, with 6 bases left in between. For the CDR3, the DNA is TGTGCCAGCAGCTCCCCTGCCGGGGAGCTGTTTTTT. Its translation: CASSSPAGELFF.

The DNA of the CDR3 is TGTGCCAGCAGCCAAGAGGGAAGGGGAAAACTGTTTTTT. Residues: CASSQEGRGKLFF. The chain uses TRBV14 and TRBJ1-4; tentative D call: TRBD1 (5 bases). The CDR3 runs 13 residues. Germline CDR1 and CDR2: SGHDN and FVKESK. V lost 0 bases, J lost 10 bases, and 9 bases lay in between.

The chain joins TRBV19 to TRBJ1-1; TRBD1 is a possible D gene (5 bases). The CDR3 loop spans 12 amino acids. The germline V gene encodes CDR1 LNHDA and CDR2 SQIVND (reference sequence). Trimming left V 7 bases short and J 8 bases short, with 14 bases between. CDR3: CASTPWAGEAFF. Here the CDR3 DNA reads TGTGCCAGTACCCCTTGGGCAGGGGAAGCTTTCTTT.

J is TRBJ2-1 and V is TRBV12-5, with 12 nucleotides matching TRBD2. V lost 6 bases, J lost 2 bases, and 5 bases stayed unmatched. This CDR3 is 16 amino acids long. Germline lookup yields CDR1 LGHNT and CDR2 FRNRAP. CDR3 region: CASGRTSGRPYNEQFF. CDR3 coding DNA: TGTGCTAGTGGCAGAACTAGCGGGAGGCCCTACAATGAGCAGTTCTTC. The full variable domain, with the rest looked up from reference TRBV12-5 and TRBJ2-1, is DARVTQTPRHKVTEMGQEVTMRCQPILGHNTVFWYRQTMMQGLELLAYFRNRAPLDDSGMPKDRFSAEMPDATLATLKIQPSEPRDSAVYFCASGRTSGRPYNEQFFGPGTRLTVL.

V is TRBV15 and J is TRBJ2-7, with D possibly matching TRBD1 (6 bases). The V gene lost 4 bases and the J gene lost 4 bases, with 23 bases spanning the gap. Germline V gene data show CDR1 as LNHNV and CDR2 as YYDKDF (reference sequence). The CDR3 extends over 17 amino acids. The CDR3 DNA reads TGTGCCACCAGCACCACACTCTCCGGGACATATACATACGAGCAGTACTTC. Protein: CATSTTLSGTYTYEQYF.

This chain links TRBV10-3 with TRBJ1-1; TRBD1 is a possible D gene (5 bases). Trimming shortened V by 3 bases and J by 0 bases, and 11 bases separated the two germline ends. The CDR3 spans 15 residues. Germline CDR1 ENHRY, CDR2 SYGVKD. The CDR3 nucleotides are TGTGCCATCAGTGAATCGACAGCCATGAACACTGAAGCTTTCTTT. Protein sequence: CAISESTAMNTEAFF.

The chain couples TRBV7-6 to TRBJ2-1; tentatively, D is TRBD1 (7 bases). The length of the CDR3 is 16 residues. CDR1 is SGHVS and CDR2 is FNYEAQ in the germline V gene. V was trimmed by 5 bases and J by 7 bases, leaving 21 bases between them. The chain's CDR3 is CASSPGGSGGGNEQFF. CDR3 nucleotides: TGTGCCAGCAGCCCAGGGGGTAGCGGAGGGGGGAATGAGCAGTTCTTC. The full variable domain, completed using reference TRBV7-6 and TRBJ2-1, is GAGVSQSPRYKVTKRGQDVALRCDPISGHVSLYWYRQALGQGPEFLTYFNYEAQQDKSGLPNDRFSAERPEGSISTLTIQRTEQRDSAMYRCASSPGGSGGGNEQFFGPGTRLTVL.

This clone was picked up a small number of times. This chain links TRBV18 with TRBJ2-1; tentative D call: TRBD1 (6 bases). Germline values: CDR1 KGHSH, CDR2 LQKENI. V lost 3 bases and J lost 8, with 11 bases in between. The CDR3 loop spans 13 amino acids. For the CDR3, the DNA is TGTGCCAGCTCACCCCAGGGGTTGCATGAGCAGTTCTTC. It yields the protein CASSPQGLHEQFF. The entire variable domain, with the rest obtained from reference TRBV18 and TRBJ2-1, is as follows: NAGVMQNPRHLVRRRGQEARLRCSPMKGHSHVYWYRQLPEEGLKFMVYLQKENIIDESGMPKERFSAEFPKEGPSILRIQQVVRGDSAAYFCASSPQGLHEQFFGPGTRLTVL.

The rearrangement links TRBV30 to TRBJ2-7, with TRBD1 matching 7 bases. Looked up from germline, CDR1 is GTSNPN and CDR2 is SVGIG (reference sequence). The CDR3 consists of 12 residues. V dropped 5 bases and J dropped 2; count of bases not matched to a gene: 3. CDR3 sequence (DNA): TGTGCCTGGGGGACAGTTACCTACGAGCAGTACTTC. The encoded protein is CAWGTVTYEQYF.

A few counts support this clone. The CDR3 nucleotides read TGTGCCAGCAGCTTGGCCCAAAATGAAAAACTGTTTTTT. Translating gives CASSLAQNEKLFF. V gene TRBV5-5 combines with J gene TRBJ1-4, with D uncertain. This CDR3 region has 13 residues. Per the germline V gene, CDR1 is SGHKS and CDR2 is YYEKEE (reference sequence). V dropped 0 bases and J dropped 5 bases, with 5 bases sitting between them.

The chain recombines TRBV20-1 with TRBJ2-5; D call uncertain. This CDR3 is 11 amino acids long. Germline lookup yields CDR1 DFQATT and CDR2 SNEGSKA (reference sequence). The germline V and J ends were trimmed by 4 bases and 5 bases, with 8 bases remaining between them. CDR3 sequence reads: CSAIKEETQYF. CDR3 DNA: TGCAGTGCTATAAAAGAGGAGACCCAGTACTTC.

The chain is built from TRBV6-5 and TRBJ2-2, with 10 bases aligning to TRBD2. CDR3 length: 15 amino acids. The J segment lost 8 bases and the V segment lost 4 bases, leaving 7 bases of the junction unmatched. In germline, CDR1 is MNHEY, CDR2 SVGAGI. The CDR3 region is CASSFLAGVGGELFF. CDR3 coding DNA: TGTGCCAGCAGTTTCCTAGCGGGAGTAGGGGGGGAGCTGTTTTTT.

CDR3 sequence (DNA): TGCGCCAGCAGCTTTAGCGGGGAAGAGACCCAGTACTTC. Translated: CASSFSGEETQYF. V gene TRBV5-1 combines with J gene TRBJ2-5; 8 bases line up with TRBD2. With V trimmed by 2 bases and J by 3 bases, 0 bases remained unmatched. The CDR3 covers 13 residues. CDR1 is SGHRS, CDR2 YFSETQ, per germline.

The chain carries TRBV20-1 and TRBJ2-5; D uncertain. V gave up 3 bases and J gave up 1 base, with 3 bases separating them. Germline CDR1 is DFQATT and CDR2 is SNEGSKA (reference sequence). This CDR3 is 11 amino acids long. The CDR3 region has the DNA TGCAGTGCTAGGAGCCAAGAGACCCAGTACTTC. Translation gives CSARSQETQYF.

V and J are TRBV13 and TRBJ1-5, with D possibly matching TRBD1 (6 bases). This CDR3 spans 17 amino acids. Germline CDR1 PRHDT, CDR2 FYEKMQ (reference sequence). V was trimmed by 5 bases and J by 3 bases, leaving 20 bases between them. The chain's CDR3 is CASSPRRTDEDNQPQHF. The CDR3 DNA is TGTGCCAGCAGCCCACGACGGACAGACGAAGACAATCAGCCCCAGCATTTT.

The chain combines TRBV2 with TRBJ2-3; TRBD1 is a possible D gene (6 bases). CDR3 length: 12 amino acids. Germline CDR1 SNHLY, CDR2 FYNNEI. V dropped 10 bases and J dropped 0 bases, with 8 bases sitting between them. The CDR3 DNA reads TGTGCCACAGGGGTAAGCACAGATACGCAGTATTTT. Protein sequence: CATGVSTDTQYF.

This clone was picked up one time. J is TRBJ2-5 and V is TRBV7-8, with TRBD1 as a possible D gene (6 bases). CDR1 and CDR2 from the germline V gene are SGHVS and FQNEAQ. The CDR3 is 15 residues long. The ends were cut back, 2 bases at V and 0 bases at J, with 10 bases in the middle. The CDR3 nucleotides read TGTGCCAGCAGCTTATGGAACAGGGACCAAGAGACCCAGTACTTC. Its translation: CASSLWNRDQETQYF.

This chain links TRBV2 with TRBJ1-1, with 7 bases identical to TRBD1. The CDR3 contains 16 residues. Germline assignment: CDR1 SNHLY and CDR2 FYNNEI. V gave up 4 bases and J gave up 0 bases; unmatched junction bases: 8. In DNA form, the CDR3 reads TGTGCCAGCAGTGGCCCCGGGACAGCACTGAACACTGAAGCTTTCTTT. It yields the protein CASSGPGTALNTEAFF.

Details on this clone: At one end the junction does not follow the germline gene, possibly because of a read error. The rearrangement links TRBV4-1 to TRBJ2-2; 10 bases map to TRBD1. This CDR3 is built from 17 residues. CDR1 is MGHRA, CDR2 YSYEKL, per germline. The CDR3 loop is CVSSQYGGQGMTGELFF. Written as DNA, the CDR3 is TGCGTCAGCAGCCAATATGGGGGACAGGGGATGACCGGGGAGCTGTTTTTT.

This chain joins TRBV9 and TRBJ2-7; 10 bases are shared with TRBD2. The CDR3 is 17 amino acids. The germline V gene has CDR1 SGDLS and CDR2 YYNGEE. V trimming: 2 bases; J trimming: 0 bases; junction bases outside the gene matches: 8. CDR3 sequence reads: CASSVGLAVISSYEQYF. The CDR3 DNA is TGTGCCAGCAGCGTCGGACTAGCGGTTATCAGCTCCTACGAGCAGTACTTC.

V and J are TRBV7-9 and TRBJ1-2; 9 nucleotides match TRBD1. The CDR3 totals 16 residues. With V trimmed by 6 bases and J by 3 bases, 11 bases remained unmatched. The germline V gene has CDR1 SEHNR and CDR2 FQNEAQ (reference sequence). The CDR3 nucleotides are TGTGCCAGCAGTCGGGACAGGGACGCCGACTACTATGGCTACACCTTC. Protein product: CASSRDRDADYYGYTF.

The chain joins TRBV4-1 to TRBJ1-4; perhaps TRBD1 as D (6 bases). Trimming took off 5 bases at V and 11 bases at J, with 21 bases between the two ends. Germline V gene lookup returns CDR1 MGHRA and CDR2 YSYEKL. The CDR3 is 15 amino acids. The CDR3 sequence: CASSNFGQTRGKLFF. CDR3 coding DNA: TGCGCCAGCAGCAACTTCGGACAGACCAGAGGGAAACTGTTTTTT.

The chain carries TRBV2 and TRBJ1-2, with D maybe TRBD1 (5 bases). The germline gives CDR1 SNHLY, CDR2 FYNNEI. The CDR3 extends over 14 amino acids. With 2 bases removed from V and 7 bases from J, the gap between germline ends came to 14 bases. The CDR3 nucleotides read TGTGCCAGCAGTGAAAGGGGAGGCGAAGGTGGCTACACCTTC. Its translation: CASSERGGEGGYTF.

V usage is TRBV27 and J usage is TRBJ2-7; a weak D match, TRBD2 (6 bases). Looked up from germline, CDR1 is MNHEY and CDR2 is SMNVEV (reference sequence). This CDR3 has 15 amino acids. Between the trimmed V and J ends, which lost 6 bases and 4 bases, there was a span of 19 bases. The CDR3 DNA reads as TGTGCCAGCAGCCTCTACGGGCGGAGGGATTACGAGCAGTACTTC. This encodes CASSLYGRRDYEQYF.

This clone is a singleton in its sample. This chain joins TRBV9 and TRBJ2-3, with D unresolved. Trimming left V 4 bases short and J 1 base short, with 13 bases between. The CDR3 has 15 amino acids. CDR1 and CDR2 (germline): SGDLS, YYNGEE. The CDR3 DNA reads TGTGCCAGCAGCTCTAAGACGCTAGGCACAGATACGCAGTATTTT. Translated: CASSSKTLGTDTQYF.

The genes are TRBV5-1 and TRBJ2-1; TRBD2 might be the D (7 bases). The V and J ends lost 5 bases and 0 bases respectively, with 15 bases between them. This CDR3 comprises 16 residues. Looked up from germline, CDR1 is SGHRS and CDR2 is YFSETQ. CDR3: CASRLGGGSSYNEQFF. CDR3 DNA: TGCGCCAGCAGACTAGGGGGGGGGAGCTCCTACAATGAGCAGTTCTTC.